Listed below are T cell receptor beta chains from one sample, sequenced in a study of radiation and T cells in renal cell carcinoma. The assay was immunoSEQ multiplex PCR, and TCRdb's table has in-frame clones only and misses some. The table includes 50,000 to 75,000 clones, around 72% detected once. Sequenced material: blood, taken from a patient whose treatment included radiotherapy and nephrectomy. The receptors shown here come from a man aged 60 to 69 with renal cell carcinoma. CDR3s include the opening cysteine and the closing phenylalanine or tryptophan. The D gene is left open where the match is weak. Clone size is stated in some rows and not others, as once, few, many or a class when expanded.

TGTGCCAGTAGGCGGGACAGCCAACTCATTTACTATGGCTACACCTTC,CASRRDSQLIYYGYTF,NA,TRBD1,TRBV19,TRBJ1-2
TGTGCCAGCAGTCTCGGGACAGGGGGCGACGAGCAGTACTTC,CASSLGTGGDEQYF,NA,TRBD1,TRBV6-6,TRBJ2-7
TGCAGCGTTGCGCCCTCGAAAAGCACAGATACGCAGTATTTT,CSVAPSKSTDTQYF,NA,NA,TRBV29-1,TRBJ2-3
TGTGCCAGCCAGCCCACGGATGTTGGGGGCGTCGAAAAACTGTTTTTT,CASQPTDVGGVEKLFF,NA,NA,TRBV19,TRBJ1-4
TGCAGTGCTCTACAGCGGCTTACGCAGTATTTT,CSALQRLTQYF,NA,NA,TRBV20-1,TRBJ2-3
TGTGCCACCAGCGTCCAGGTTTTGACAGAAGGGAATGAGCAGTTCTTC,CATSVQVLTEGNEQFF,NA,NA,TRBV15,TRBJ2-1
TGCAGTGCTAGGGGGAACACTGAAGCTTTCTTT,CSARGNTEAFF,few,NA,TRBV20-1,TRBJ1-1
TGTGCCAGCAGCCAGGACAGTACAGAAGAGACCCAGTACTTC,CASSQDSTEETQYF,NA,NA,TRBV5-4,TRBJ2-5
TGTGCCAGTAACCCAACACATCGCAGCGGATACTATGGCTACACCTTC,CASNPTHRSGYYGYTF,NA,NA,TRBV19,TRBJ1-2
TGTGCCAGCAGTGAAGCTAGCGGGGGGGCCAATGAGCAGTTCTTC,CASSEASGGANEQFF,few,TRBD2,TRBV6-1,TRBJ2-1
TGTGCCAGCAGTTTATCGTGGGTAGCGGGTGTCACCGGGGAGCTGTTTTTT,CASSLSWVAGVTGELFF,NA,TRBD2,TRBV27,TRBJ2-2
TGTGCCAGCAGCACTAAGACAGCAGCAAACACTGAAGCTTTCTTT,CASSTKTAANTEAFF,NA,NA,TRBV7-8,TRBJ1-1
TGTGCCAGCAGTTTGTACAGGGGGGTCAATCAGCCCCAGCATTTT,CASSLYRGVNQPQHF,NA,TRBD1,TRBV27,TRBJ1-5
TGCAGTGCTAGAGTGGTGGATACGCAGTATTTT,CSARVVDTQYF,once,NA,TRBV20-1,TRBJ2-3
TGCGCCAGCAGACAGGGACAGGTCGGCTACGAGCAGTACTTC,CASRQGQVGYEQYF,NA,TRBD1,TRBV10-2,TRBJ2-7
TGTGCCAGCAGCGCCCCGGGGGGGCCTAACTATGGCTACACCTTC,CASSAPGGPNYGYTF,NA,NA,TRBV9,TRBJ1-2
TGTGCCAGCAGCTTAGCGTTAGGGGCGCAGGAGCAGTACTTC,CASSLALGAQEQYF,NA,NA,TRBV7-9,TRBJ2-7
TGTGCCAGCAGCTTAGCGCCTCTGGGCGTACAACGTGAAAAACTGTTTTTT,CASSLAPLGVQREKLFF,NA,NA,TRBV7-2,TRBJ1-4